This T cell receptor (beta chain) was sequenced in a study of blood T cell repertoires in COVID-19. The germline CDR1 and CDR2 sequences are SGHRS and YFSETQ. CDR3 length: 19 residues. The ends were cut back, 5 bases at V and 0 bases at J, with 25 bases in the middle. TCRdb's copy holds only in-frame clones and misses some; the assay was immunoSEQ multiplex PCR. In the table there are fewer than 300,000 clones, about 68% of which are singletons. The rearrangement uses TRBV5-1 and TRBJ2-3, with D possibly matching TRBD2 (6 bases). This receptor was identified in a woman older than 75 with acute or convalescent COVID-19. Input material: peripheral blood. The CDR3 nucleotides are TGCGCCAGCAGATCCACAGATCTGGGGGGAGTCTCTAGCACAGATACGCAGTATTTT. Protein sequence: CASRSTDLGGVSSTDTQYF.